The clone carrying this T cell receptor beta chain has just one count. The sample is drawn from a study of shared clonotypes between healthy human individuals. Generated by immunoSEQ multiplex PCR, the TCRdb table keeps only in-frame clones and is missing some. The top ten clones hold under 0.15% of a sample with approximately 2.5 million clones, around nine tenths of them seen once. Trimming cost V 2 bases and J 4 bases, with 17 bases left between them. The germline gives CDR1 SGHAT, CDR2 FQNNGV. There are 17 residues in the CDR3. Sequenced material: naive CD4+ T cells sorted from blood. Subset defined: CD45RA+ positively selected. The chain uses TRBV11-2 and TRBJ2-2; no clear D gene. This TCR was sampled from a man in his late teens or twenties in good health. The CDR3 protein is CASSLTAGVGFTGELFF. The CDR3 nucleotides read TGTGCCAGCAGCTTAACGGCAGGCGTCGGTTTCACCGGGGAGCTGTTTTTT.